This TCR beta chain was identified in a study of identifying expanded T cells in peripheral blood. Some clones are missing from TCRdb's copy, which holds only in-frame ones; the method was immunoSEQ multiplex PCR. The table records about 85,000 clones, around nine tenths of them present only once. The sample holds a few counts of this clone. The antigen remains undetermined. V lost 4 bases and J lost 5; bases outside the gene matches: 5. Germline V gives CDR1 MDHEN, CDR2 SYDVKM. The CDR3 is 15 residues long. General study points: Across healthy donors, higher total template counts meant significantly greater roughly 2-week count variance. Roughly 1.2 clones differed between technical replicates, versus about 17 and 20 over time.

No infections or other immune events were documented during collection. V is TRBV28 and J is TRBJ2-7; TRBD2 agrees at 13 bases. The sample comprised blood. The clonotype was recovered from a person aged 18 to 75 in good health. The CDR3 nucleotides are TGTGCCAGCAGTTCCCGACTAGCGGGAGGCGACGAGCAGTACTTC. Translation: CASSSRLAGGDEQYF. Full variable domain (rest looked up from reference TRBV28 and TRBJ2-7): DVKVTQSSRYLVKRTGEKVFLECVQDMDHENMFWYRQDPGLGLRLIYFSYDVKMKEKGDIPEGYSVSREKKERFSLILESASTNQTSMYLCASSSRLAGGDEQYFGPGTRLTVT.